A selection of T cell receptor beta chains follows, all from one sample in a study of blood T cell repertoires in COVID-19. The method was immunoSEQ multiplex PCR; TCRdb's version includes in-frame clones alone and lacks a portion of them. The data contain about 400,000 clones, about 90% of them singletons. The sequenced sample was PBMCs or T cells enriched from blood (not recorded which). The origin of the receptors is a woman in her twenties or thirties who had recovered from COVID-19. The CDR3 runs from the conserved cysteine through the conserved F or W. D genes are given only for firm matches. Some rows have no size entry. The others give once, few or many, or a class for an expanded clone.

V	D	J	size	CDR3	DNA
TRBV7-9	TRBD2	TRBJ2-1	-	CASTSGGRYNEQFF	TGTGCCAGCACGAGCGGGGGGCGCTACAATGAGCAGTTCTTC
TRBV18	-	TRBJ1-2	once	CASSPPSVSNYGYTF	TGTGCCAGCTCACCACCGTCGGTCTCTAACTATGGCTACACCTTC
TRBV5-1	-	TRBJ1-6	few	CASSLARGSGVSPLHF	TGCGCCAGCAGCTTGGCCAGGGGCTCCGGAGTTTCACCCCTCCACTTT
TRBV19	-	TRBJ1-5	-	CASRQEYSNQPQHF	TGTGCCAGTAGGCAGGAATATAGCAATCAGCCCCAGCATTTT
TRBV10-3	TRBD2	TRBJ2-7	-	CAISESSSGNSVGAQYF	TGTGCCATCAGTGAGTCCTCTAGCGGGAACTCCGTGGGGGCGCAGTACTTC
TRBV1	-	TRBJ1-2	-	CTSSWRGIYGYTF	TGCACCAGCAGCTGGCGGGGAATCTATGGCTACACCTTC
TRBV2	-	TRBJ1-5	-	CASSGTGPNQPQHF	TGTGCCAGCAGCGGAACAGGACCGAATCAGCCCCAGCATTTT
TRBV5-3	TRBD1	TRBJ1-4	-	CARSLPRGQGNEKLFF	TGTGCCAGAAGCTTGCCCAGGGGGCAGGGTAATGAAAAACTGTTTTTT
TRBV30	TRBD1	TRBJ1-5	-	CAWSGQGAGQPQHF	TGTGCCTGGAGTGGACAGGGGGCCGGTCAGCCCCAGCATTTT
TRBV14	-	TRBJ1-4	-	CASSQDWGGKLFF	TGTGCCAGCAGCCAAGATTGGGGCGGAAAACTGTTTTTT